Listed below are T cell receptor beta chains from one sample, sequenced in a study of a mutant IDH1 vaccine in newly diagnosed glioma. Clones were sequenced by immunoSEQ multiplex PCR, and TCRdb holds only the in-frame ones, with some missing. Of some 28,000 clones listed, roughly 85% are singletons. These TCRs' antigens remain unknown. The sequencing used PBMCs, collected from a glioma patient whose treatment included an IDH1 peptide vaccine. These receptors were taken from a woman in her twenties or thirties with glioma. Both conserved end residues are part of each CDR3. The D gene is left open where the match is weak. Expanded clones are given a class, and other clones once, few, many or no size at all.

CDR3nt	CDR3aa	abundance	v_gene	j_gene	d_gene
TGCAGCGTGGGAACTAGCGGGGGGGCGGATACGCAGTATTTT	CSVGTSGGADTQYF	NA	TRBV29-1	TRBJ2-3	TRBD2
TGTGCCAGTAGCCTAGTACCAGGGCTGGGCAATCAGCCCCAGCATTTT	CASSLVPGLGNQPQHF	NA	TRBV19	TRBJ1-5	NA
TGTGCCAGCAGTTTAACAGGGCGCGGCTATGGCTACACCTTC	CASSLTGRGYGYTF	NA	TRBV27	TRBJ1-2	NA
TGCGCCAGCAGCTCCACACCCACAGATACGCAGTATTTT	CASSSTPTDTQYF	NA	TRBV5-1	TRBJ2-3	NA
TGTGCCAGCAGTGACAGAAATAACTATGGCTACACCTTC	CASSDRNNYGYTF	NA	TRBV2	TRBJ1-2	NA
TGTGCCAGCAGTGAGCAGCCCTATAGCAATCAGCCCCAGCATTTT	CASSEQPYSNQPQHF	NA	TRBV2	TRBJ1-5	NA
TGTGCCTGGGATACAGGTTTCCGACCCACAGATACGCAGTATTTT	CAWDTGFRPTDTQYF	NA	TRBV30	TRBJ2-3	NA
TGTGCCTGGAGTGTAGACCGGAACACTGAAGCTTTCTTT	CAWSVDRNTEAFF	medium-sized	TRBV30	TRBJ1-1	NA
TGTGCCTGGAGTGTATTTGCGGGGGCCTTCACCGGGGAGCTGTTTTTT	CAWSVFAGAFTGELFF	NA	TRBV30	TRBJ2-2	NA
TGCGCCAGCAGTGAAGGGCGGGGGGGCCGAGGGGCAGATACGCAGTATTTT	CASSEGRGGRGADTQYF	NA	TRBV10-1	TRBJ2-3	TRBD2
TGTGCCAGTAGTAGTAGTTTGAACACTGAAGCTTTCTTT	CASSSSLNTEAFF	once	TRBV19	TRBJ1-1	NA
TGTGCCAGCAGTGAAGGGGCTTTCTCCTACGAGCAGTACTTC	CASSEGAFSYEQYF	NA	TRBV6-1	TRBJ2-7	NA
TGTGCCAGCAGCCGACAGGTATCTTCACCCCTCCACTTT	CASSRQVSSPLHF	once	TRBV6-5	TRBJ1-6	NA
TGTGCCAGCAGTTACTCGGAGACCGTCTCTGGAAACACCATATATTTT	CASSYSETVSGNTIYF	NA	TRBV6-6	TRBJ1-3	NA
TGCGCCAGCACCCTGGGCCCCGGAGGCGAAAAACTGTTTTTT	CASTLGPGGEKLFF	NA	TRBV5-1	TRBJ1-4	NA
TGTGCCAGCAGCCAAGTTAGCGGGAACACTGAAGCTTTCTTT	CASSQVSGNTEAFF	NA	TRBV4-2	TRBJ1-1	NA
TGTGCCAGCAGCCAAGAGCGGCTGGAGACCCAGTACTTC	CASSQERLETQYF	NA	TRBV4-2	TRBJ2-5	NA
TGTGCCTGGAGGGACCCTATAGCGGGGTTGACAGATACGCAGTATTTT	CAWRDPIAGLTDTQYF	NA	TRBV30	TRBJ2-3	TRBD2
TGTGCCAGCAGCTTGTACGCCCGGCAGGAGGGCTACACCTTC	CASSLYARQEGYTF	NA	TRBV7-2	TRBJ1-2	NA
TGTGCCAGCAGCTTGAGGCTAGATATTGGTACGCAGTATTTT	CASSLRLDIGTQYF	NA	TRBV5-6	TRBJ2-3	NA
TGTGCCAGCAGTAGACAGATCTACAATGAGCAGTTCTTC	CASSRQIYNEQFF	NA	TRBV27	TRBJ2-1	NA
TGTGCTAGTGGTTTGGTAGGCAGGGCTAACTATGGCTACACCTTC	CASGLVGRANYGYTF	few	TRBV12-5	TRBJ1-2	NA
TGTGCCAGCAGTTCGGTGCTGACAGGGATCCTCGGTGGGTATGGCTACACCTTC	CASSSVLTGILGGYGYTF	NA	TRBV27	TRBJ1-2	TRBD1
TGTGCCAGCAGTTTGGGGGGGCATCAGCCCCAGCATTTT	CASSLGGHQPQHF	NA	TRBV27	TRBJ1-5	NA
TGTGCCAGCAGCCTCCCCGGGACCTCTGGTGGCTACACCTTC	CASSLPGTSGGYTF	NA	TRBV5-4	TRBJ1-2	NA